These 30 T cell receptor beta chains share one sample of origin, sequenced in a study of tumor-infiltrating lymphocytes in localized non-small cell lung cancer. TCRdb's copy holds only in-frame clones and misses some; the assay was immunoSEQ multiplex PCR. The table shows fewer than 15,000 clones, with roughly 82% occurring only once. The sequencing sample was made of uninvolved lung tissue not adjacent to the tumor. These receptors were taken from a human donor with non-small cell lung cancer.

This chain uses TRBV7-2 with TRBJ1-1, with D perhaps matching TRBD1 (5 bases). The germline V gene has CDR1 SGHTA and CDR2 FQGNSA. The CDR3 covers 14 residues. V dropped 5 bases and J dropped 4 bases, with 14 bases sitting between them. The CDR3 DNA sequence: TGTGCCAGCAGCCGGGACCCTTCCGGCACTGAAGCTTTCTTT. Amino acids: CASSRDPSGTEAFF.

The chain has TRBV5-1 and TRBJ2-3, with 7 bases matching TRBD2. The CDR3 is 16 residues long. V shed 0 bases and J 4 bases; nucleotides not matched to a gene: 8. From germline, CDR1 is SGHRS and CDR2 YFSETQ. The CDR3 reads CASSLGGGLEADTQYF. For the CDR3, the DNA is TGCGCCAGCAGCTTGGGGGGAGGACTAGAGGCAGATACGCAGTATTTT.

This clone was counted a few times. This chain connects TRBV19 to TRBJ1-1, with D unclear. V lost 1 base and J 1 base, leaving 4 bases between the germline ends. The CDR3 is made up of 13 amino acids. Germline-derived CDR1 and CDR2 are LNHDA and SQIVND (reference sequence). CDR3 residues: CASSIGTNTEAFF. The CDR3 coding sequence is TGTGCCAGTAGTATAGGGACGAACACTGAAGCTTTCTTT. Full variable domain (rest looked up from reference TRBV19 and TRBJ1-1): DGGITQSPKYLFRKEGQNVTLSCEQNLNHDAMYWYRQDPGQGLRLIYYSQIVNDFQKGDIAEGYSVSREKKESFPLTVTSAQKNPTAFYLCASSIGTNTEAFFGQGTRLTVV.

This sequence joins TRBV7-2 and TRBJ1-2; no firm D call. The V and J ends lost 1 base and 5 bases respectively, with 14 bases between them. Germline loops: CDR1 SGHTA, CDR2 FQGNSA. The CDR3 runs to 15 residues. The CDR3 region is CASSLGNQLPYGYTF. The CDR3 nucleotides read TGTGCCAGCAGCTTAGGTAACCAATTGCCGTATGGCTACACCTTC.

The rearrangement links TRBV7-6 to TRBJ2-7, with no clear D. The CDR3 totals 13 residues. Trimming removed 3 bases from V and 2 bases from J, with 8 bases in between. CDR1 is SGHVS, CDR2 FNYEAQ, per germline. The CDR3 loop reads CASSFGSTYEQYF. The CDR3 DNA is TGTGCCAGCAGCTTCGGCAGTACCTACGAGCAGTACTTC. The variable domain in full, completed from reference TRBV7-6 and TRBJ2-7, reads GAGVSQSPRYKVTKRGQDVALRCDPISGHVSLYWYRQALGQGPEFLTYFNYEAQQDKSGLPNDRFSAERPEGSISTLTIQRTEQRDSAMYRCASSFGSTYEQYFGPGTRLTVT.

CDR3 nucleotides: TGTGCCTGGAGAAGACAGGGAGATACGCAGTATTTT. Translated: CAWRRQGDTQYF. The rearrangement uses TRBV30 and TRBJ2-3; 7 bases match TRBD1. The germline gives CDR1 GTSNPN, CDR2 SVGIG (reference sequence). V shed 3 bases and J 5 bases; nucleotides not matched to a gene: 2. The length of the CDR3 is 12 residues.

The J gene is TRBJ2-1, the V gene TRBV25-1; no reliable D call. Trimming stripped 5 bases from V and 10 bases from J, with 18 bases between. This CDR3 has 14 residues. Per the germline V gene, CDR1 is MGHDK and CDR2 is SYGVNS. Here the CDR3 DNA reads TGTGCCAGCAGTTCGTCTATGGGGTTTGGCGAGCAGTTCTTC. Protein sequence: CASSSSMGFGEQFF. Drawing the rest from reference TRBV25-1 and TRBJ2-1, the complete variable domain is EADIYQTPRYLVIGTGKKITLECSQTMGHDKMYWYQQDPGMELHLIHYSYGVNSTEKGDLSSESTVSRIRTEHFPLTLESARPSHTSQYLCASSSSMGFGEQFFGPGTRLTVL.

The V gene is TRBV5-1, the J gene TRBJ1-1; D not certain. The CDR3 is 14 residues long. V dropped 1 base and J dropped 1 base, with 8 bases sitting between them. Per the germline V gene, CDR1 is SGHRS and CDR2 is YFSETQ. Here the CDR3 DNA reads TGCGCCAGCAGCTTGTCTGACCAGAACACTGAAGCTTTCTTT. It is translated as CASSLSDQNTEAFF.

The genes are TRBV7-2 and TRBJ2-7; the D call may be TRBD1 or TRBD2 (5 bases each). This CDR3 is built from 15 residues. Germline V gene sequence: CDR1 SGHTA, CDR2 FQGNSA. The V end was cut by 6 bases, the J end by 6 bases, with 21 bases between. CDR3 sequence (DNA): TGTGCCAGCAGTCCCCTGGGACCCAGACTCCTCGAGCAGTACTTC. Translation: CASSPLGPRLLEQYF.

There are a few counts of this clone. The chain couples TRBV2 to TRBJ1-1; unclear D gene. Trimming shortened V by 5 bases and J by 0 bases, and 10 bases separated the two germline ends. The CDR3 contains 14 residues. Per germline, CDR1 SNHLY and CDR2 FYNNEI. CDR3 residues: CASSLQEMNTEAFF. The CDR3 DNA follows: TGTGCCAGCAGTTTACAAGAAATGAACACTGAAGCTTTCTTT.

This clone was detected only once. The rearrangement joins TRBV7-9 to TRBJ1-4, with 9 bases fitting TRBD1. Germline CDR1 and CDR2: SEHNR and FQNEAQ (reference sequence). The CDR3 spans 16 residues. Trimming at V came to 8 bases and at J to 7 bases, leaving 14 bases not matched to a gene. Written as DNA, the CDR3 is TGTGCCAGCGCCCCGAATCCGGGACAGGGCAGTGAAAAACTGTTTTTT. Its protein is CASAPNPGQGSEKLFF.

The genes are TRBV6-1 and TRBJ2-3; the D is unclear. Germline V gives CDR1 MNHNS, CDR2 SASEGT. The CDR3 has 13 residues. V was trimmed by 6 bases and J by 5 bases, leaving 12 bases between them. The CDR3 DNA reads TGTGCCAGCAGGCCGCTTGGCGAAGATACGCAGTATTTT. It is translated as CASRPLGEDTQYF.

The J gene is TRBJ2-7, the V gene TRBV19; no firm D call. There are 13 residues in the CDR3. Germline loops: CDR1 LNHDA, CDR2 SQIVND (reference sequence). V lost 0 bases to trimming and J lost 6 bases, with 9 bases between them. CDR3 bases: TGTGCCAGTAGTATAGATCCTACCAGCGAGCAGTACTTC. It specifies CASSIDPTSEQYF.

The genes are TRBV6-4 and TRBJ2-1; 8 nucleotides align to TRBD1. The V gene's germline CDR1 is MRHNA and CDR2 SNTAGT. The ends lost 3 bases at V and 6 bases at J; junction bases unmatched: 10. The CDR3 is 16 residues long. The CDR3 nucleotides read TGTGCCAGCAGTGAACGCCAGGGGGCTGGGGGCAATGAGCAGTTCTTC. Amino acids: CASSERQGAGGNEQFF.

The V gene is TRBV5-1, the J gene TRBJ2-7; 7 bases are shared with TRBD1. This CDR3 is 14 amino acids long. Germline V gene sequence: CDR1 SGHRS, CDR2 YFSETQ. V lost 2 bases to trimming and J lost 3 bases; unmatched junction nucleotides: 5. The DNA of the CDR3 is TGCGCCAGCAGCTTCGGGGACAGTTACTACGAGCAGTACTTC. As protein: CASSFGDSYYEQYF.

V usage is TRBV7-9 and J usage is TRBJ2-3; possible D gene TRBD1, 6 bases. Trimming took off 1 base at V and 4 bases at J, with 15 bases between the two ends. CDR1 is SEHNR and CDR2 is FQNEAQ in the germline V gene (reference sequence). This CDR3 is 16 amino acids long. CDR3 protein: CASSLGPRGGADTQYF. The CDR3 DNA is TGTGCCAGCAGCTTAGGCCCCAGGGGCGGCGCAGATACGCAGTATTTT.

V usage is TRBV19 and J usage is TRBJ1-1; TRBD1 aligns across 8 bases. CDR1 is LNHDA, CDR2 SQIVND, per germline (reference sequence). J lost 1 base, V lost 6 bases, and 7 bases had no gene match. The CDR3 consists of 15 residues. As DNA, the CDR3 is TGTGCCAGTAGGGACAGGGAGAGGGAGAACACTGAAGCTTTCTTT. Translation: CASRDRERENTEAFF.

The rearrangement uses TRBV9 and TRBJ2-2; 9 bases map to TRBD1. Germline loops: CDR1 SGDLS, CDR2 YYNGEE. This CDR3 spans 16 amino acids. Trimming removed 2 bases from V and 8 bases from J; junction bases left unmatched: 10. CDR3 protein: CASSVLTGGLGGELFF. The CDR3, as DNA: TGTGCCAGCAGCGTTTTGACAGGGGGTCTAGGTGGGGAGCTGTTTTTT.

The V gene is TRBV9, the J gene TRBJ2-3; D unclear. Germline loops: CDR1 SGDLS, CDR2 YYNGEE. Between the trimmed V and J ends, which lost 0 bases and 4 bases, there was a span of 3 bases. The CDR3 has 12 residues. The CDR3 sequence: CASSVDSDTQYF. The CDR3 DNA follows: TGTGCCAGCAGCGTAGATTCAGATACGCAGTATTTT.

V and J are TRBV6-1 and TRBJ1-1; tentatively, D is TRBD1 (5 bases). Per germline, CDR1 MNHNS and CDR2 SASEGT. The CDR3 runs to 15 residues. Trimming left V 4 bases short and J 1 base short, with 13 bases between. The CDR3 DNA reads as TGTGCCAGCAGTGTACGCAGGGTAGAGAACACTGAAGCTTTCTTT. Its protein is CASSVRRVENTEAFF.

J is TRBJ1-3 and V is TRBV20-1; D uncertain. This CDR3 contains 9 residues. Trimming stripped 5 bases from V and 10 bases from J, with 6 bases between. Germline-derived CDR1 and CDR2 are DFQATT and SNEGSKA (reference sequence). The CDR3 coding sequence is TGCAGTGCTCGGTCAACCATATATTTT. Translating gives CSARSTIYF.

This clone has only one observation. V usage is TRBV6-5 and J usage is TRBJ2-7; the match to TRBD1 covers 10 bases. Germline V gene sequence: CDR1 MNHEY, CDR2 SVGAGI. The CDR3 is made up of 14 amino acids. The ends lost 7 bases at V and 5 bases at J; junction bases unmatched: 8. The CDR3 loop reads CASNSGTGDHEQYF. The CDR3 DNA sequence: TGTGCCAGCAATTCCGGGACAGGGGACCACGAGCAGTACTTC.

The chain carries TRBV19 and TRBJ1-4; 7 nucleotides match TRBD1. This CDR3 spans 15 amino acids. V gave up 5 bases and J gave up 4 bases; unmatched junction bases: 7. From germline, CDR1 is LNHDA and CDR2 SQIVND (reference sequence). CDR3 nucleotide sequence: TGTGCCAGTAGTGTCCCGGGACAGATTAATGAAAAACTGTTTTTT. It codes for CASSVPGQINEKLFF.

This chain connects TRBV7-9 to TRBJ1-2; the D gene is possibly TRBD1 (5 bases). Trimming left V 4 bases short and J 1 base short, with 19 bases between. This CDR3 spans 17 amino acids. Germline CDR1 is SEHNR and CDR2 is FQNEAQ (reference sequence). The CDR3 region is CASSSTQPQGVNYGYTF. The DNA of the CDR3 is TGTGCCAGCAGCTCGACCCAACCGCAGGGAGTTAACTATGGCTACACCTTC.

The rearrangement joins TRBV6-1 to TRBJ2-7; D perhaps matches TRBD1 (6 bases). CDR1 is MNHNS and CDR2 is SASEGT in the germline V gene. The V and J ends lost 5 bases and 0 bases respectively, with 11 bases between them. This CDR3 has 14 amino acids. CDR3 loop: CASSTRGHSYEQYF. CDR3 bases: TGTGCCAGCAGTACCCGGGGACACTCCTACGAGCAGTACTTC.

CDR3 residues: CASSSQGDPWGSPLHF. CDR3 bases: TGCGCCAGCAGCTCCCAGGGCGACCCATGGGGTTCACCCCTCCACTTT. The chain recombines TRBV10-1 with TRBJ1-6, with D perhaps TRBD1 (5 bases). Between the trimmed V and J ends, which lost 6 bases and 9 bases, there was a span of 21 bases. CDR1 is WNHNN and CDR2 is SYGVQD in the germline V gene (reference sequence). The CDR3 extends over 16 amino acids.

The V gene is TRBV7-6, the J gene TRBJ1-2, with 10 bases matching TRBD1. The CDR3 loop spans 15 amino acids. Looked up from germline, CDR1 is SGHVS and CDR2 is FNYEAQ. The V segment lost 4 bases and the J segment 8 bases; nucleotides outside the gene matches: 10. The CDR3 DNA reads TGTGCCAGCAGCTCACCCGGACAGGGGGTGGCGGGCTACACCTTC. Protein product: CASSSPGQGVAGYTF.

This sequence joins TRBV7-2 and TRBJ2-4, with a possible D match to TRBD2 (6 bases). Germline V gene lookup returns CDR1 SGHTA and CDR2 FQGNSA. The CDR3 extends over 15 amino acids. V lost 3 bases and J lost 1, with 10 bases in between. CDR3 in DNA: TGTGCCAGCAGCTTGGGTGGGAGGGCCAAAAACATTCAGTACTTC. Translated, it gives CASSLGGRAKNIQYF.

The gene calls are TRBV6-5 and TRBJ1-1; D gene ambiguous. V lost 2 bases to trimming and J lost 2 bases, with 6 bases between them. The CDR3 has 13 amino acids. Germline CDR1 is MNHEY and CDR2 is SVGAGI. For the CDR3, the DNA is TGTGCCAGCAGTTACAACACAAACACTGAAGCTTTCTTT. This sequence encodes CASSYNTNTEAFF.

The chain couples TRBV29-1 to TRBJ1-1; no clear D. V gave up 6 bases and J gave up 0 bases, with 8 bases separating them. Germline CDR1 and CDR2: SQVTM and ANQGSEA. The CDR3 is 12 residues long. CDR3 amino acids: CSVLIVNTEAFF. The CDR3 DNA reads TGCAGCGTCTTGATCGTGAACACTGAAGCTTTCTTT.